This paragraph covers one T cell receptor (beta chain) sequence. Its antigen specificity is not known. Within one base of it there is no much larger clone, and no base qualities were kept. These data originate in a study of blood T cells in healthy people across ages (dated by TCRdb to about 2015). For context, the study as a whole: In model experiments, template switching captured about one uniquely barcoded TCR beta cDNA molecule for every two T cells. Donors were grouped into four age groups: young (average roughly 15 years), middle-aged (39), aged (about 60) and long-lived (over 80). To avoid experimental bias, donors of different ages were distributed randomly across sequencing lanes. The study measured age-related changes in TCR beta repertoire diversity using deep sequencing normalized with unique cDNA molecular identifiers. Two additional independent replicas of 1 million unique cDNA reads from the same blood draw were analyzed for two donors (one aged 18 to 30 and one aged 80 or older).

Libraries were made using 5' RACE. These reads were obtained on an Illumina HiSeq 2500. A second about 7 to 12 cycle PCR used a sample-barcoded 5' primer and a J-beta primer mix. Each TCR beta cDNA molecule received a unique molecular identifier from a template-switch 5' adaptor carrying 12 random nucleotides. At least 3 million CDR3-containing paired-end reads were obtained from each sample. First-strand cDNA was synthesized from all RNA with the Mint cDNA synthesis kit, primed by a TRBC-specific oligonucleotide. Following uracil-DNA glycosylase treatment, all cDNA underwent a first 18-cycle PCR with the universal primers M1SS and BC2_uni_R. As for the original processing: For normalization, 1 million high-quality reads were randomly selected from each sample, with every read carrying a distinct molecular identifier. Reads with shared molecular identifiers were discarded instead of being binned into consensus sequences. MiTCR, with a Q25 quality threshold and the strictest error-elimination algorithm, was used for CDR3 identification, clonotype clustering and error correction. A nonparametric unseen species model with Euler transformation was used to estimate lower-bound total TCR beta diversity. TCRdb redid the processing of the public reads, applying fastp at Q25 and MiXCR, and retained in-frame beta chains. Every entry covers one CDR3 protein and lists the most common genes and DNA from its rows. The V and J calls shown here were made by TCRdb, not taken from the authors' results. The sample contains around 1.5 million distinct CDR3 sequences, roughly a third of them found a single time. The top ten clones comprise about 11% of the sample.

The full study reports these points: Bulk unsorted PBMC profiling prevented conclusive comparison of naive and antigen-experienced compartments. Estimates of total diversity based on one million sequenced T cells were considered lower bounds and underestimates. Observed TCR beta diversity correlated strongly with the percentage of naive T cells measured by flow cytometry. Observed TCR beta diversity per million T cells fell roughly linearly with age, and a significant reduction was already apparent by age approximately 41. Compared with the aged group, more naive CD4+ T cells, fewer expanded clones and increased TCR diversity were shown by the long-lived group, suggesting age selection. Because donor CMV infection status was unknown, age-related changes in expanded clonotypes were potentially confounded.

V lost 6 bases and J lost 2 bases; the stretch between them is 13 bases long. The germline V gene yields MNHNS for CDR1 and SASEGT for CDR2. CDR3 length: 14 amino acids, cysteine to phenylalanine. The DNA shown is the 42-base CDR3, in frame from base 1. The donors were 40 or so Caucasian individuals from Russia, aged roughly 6 to 100 years, who were systemically healthy. Approximately 11 milliliters of peripheral blood were drawn from each donor into EDTA-treated Vacutainer tubes. PBMCs were isolated by Ficoll-Paque density-gradient centrifugation, with at least 6 million obtained per sample. Trizol reagent was used to extract total RNA from PBMCs, with at least 5 micrograms per sample. For every donor, flow cytometry on a PBMC aliquot measured the percentage of naive CD45RAhigh/CD27high T cells.

The chain is encoded by TRBV6-1 joined to TRBJ1-2; a weak D assignment points to TRBD1 (6 bases agree). This sequence was found in a woman between 25 and 40 years old in good health. The sequencing sample was made of blood. The CDR3 region has the sequence CASSRDTVNYGYTF. The DNA is TGTGCCAGCAGCCGGGACACCGTAAACTATGGCTACACCTTC.